Here is one T cell receptor (beta chain) with its context. The antigen remains unidentified. The data were obtained in a study of T-cell reconstitution after alpha-beta-depleted transplantation in children. Findings and limits, study-wide: At around two months after transplant, the alpha-beta T cells were reportedly derived from several hundred expanded clones that came from non-depleted graft cells. A year had passed since transplant, and T-cell counts and diversity by then came mostly from newly produced T cells. Where some patients showed high TCRbeta diversity at day 60, it came from recipient T cells and thymic progenitors that had survived.

Per germline, CDR1 LGHNA and CDR2 YSLEER. The CDR3 covers 15 residues. Trimming removed 4 bases at V and 5 bases at J, with 17 bases between. TCRbeta library preparation incorporated unique molecular identifiers. TCRdb itself ran the PCR reads through MiXCR, one entry per CDR3 protein. Among about 600,000 distinct CDR3 sequences listed, more than 20% were seen once. The input for sequencing was PBMCs, mostly from graft donor cells, taken 360 days after TCRalphabeta/CD19-depleted stem cell transplant. The receptor was isolated from a boy under two years old who had a stem cell transplant for acute myeloid leukemia, so the T cells may come from the graft donor. This chain connects TRBV4-3 to TRBJ2-5; D remains unclear. CDR3 sequence reads: CASSLRAILGETQYF. The CDR3, as DNA: TGCGCCAGCAGCCTTAGGGCAATCCTGGGGGAGACCCAGTACTTC.